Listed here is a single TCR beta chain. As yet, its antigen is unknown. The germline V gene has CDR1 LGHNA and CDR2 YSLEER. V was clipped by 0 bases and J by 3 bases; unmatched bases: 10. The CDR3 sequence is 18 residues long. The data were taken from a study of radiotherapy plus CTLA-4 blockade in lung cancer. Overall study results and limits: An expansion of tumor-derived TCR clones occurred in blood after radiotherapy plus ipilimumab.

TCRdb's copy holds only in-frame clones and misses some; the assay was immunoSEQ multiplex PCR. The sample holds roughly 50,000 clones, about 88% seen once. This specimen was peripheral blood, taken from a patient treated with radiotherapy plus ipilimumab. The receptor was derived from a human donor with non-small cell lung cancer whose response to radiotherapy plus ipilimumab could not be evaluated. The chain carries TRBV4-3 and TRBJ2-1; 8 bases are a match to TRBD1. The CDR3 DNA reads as TGCGCCAGCAGCCAAGAGGAGTCCGGGACAGGATTCTACAATGAGCAGTTCTTC. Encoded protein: CASSQEESGTGFYNEQFF.